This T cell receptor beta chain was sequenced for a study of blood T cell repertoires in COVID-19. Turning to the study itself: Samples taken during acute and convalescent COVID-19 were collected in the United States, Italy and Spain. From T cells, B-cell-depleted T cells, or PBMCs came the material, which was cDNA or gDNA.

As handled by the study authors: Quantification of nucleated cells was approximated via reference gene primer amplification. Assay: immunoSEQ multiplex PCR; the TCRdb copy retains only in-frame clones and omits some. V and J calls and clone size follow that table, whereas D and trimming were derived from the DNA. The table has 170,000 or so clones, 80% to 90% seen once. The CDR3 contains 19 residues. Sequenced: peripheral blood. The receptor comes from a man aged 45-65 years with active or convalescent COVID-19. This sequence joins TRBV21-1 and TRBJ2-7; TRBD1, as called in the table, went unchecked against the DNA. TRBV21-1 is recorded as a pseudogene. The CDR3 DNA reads TGTGCCAGCAGCAAAGGCCCACCGGGGTCGACAGGTAGCTCCTACGAGCAGTACTTC. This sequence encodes CASSKGPPGSTGSSYEQYF.